This entry concerns a single T cell receptor (beta chain). The data belong to a study of T cells in Graves' hyperthyroidism and ophthalmopathy. Clinical symptoms, serum thyroxine and TRAb, thyroid ultrasound and orbital computed tomography together formed the diagnostic basis. This CDR3 region has 13 residues. V was shortened by 1 base and J by 3 bases, with 4 bases between the two germline ends. The germline V gene encodes CDR1 DFQATT and CDR2 SNEGSKA (reference sequence). Template material for amplifying TCR beta CDR3 regions consisted of RNA transcripts. The primer set for the first-round RT-PCR of the TCR CDR3 was HTBI. MiXCR, applied by TCRdb to the multiplex PCR reads, yields one record per CDR3 protein. This table holds about 400,000 distinct CDR3 sequences, under 15% found once.

The chain has TRBV20-1 and TRBJ1-6; no definite D call. The TCR originated in a woman in her twenties or thirties with Graves' hyperthyroidism. What was sequenced was blood. Here the CDR3 DNA reads TGCAGTGCTAGAGGGGACTATAATTCACCCCTCCACTTT. Translation gives CSARGDYNSPLHF.